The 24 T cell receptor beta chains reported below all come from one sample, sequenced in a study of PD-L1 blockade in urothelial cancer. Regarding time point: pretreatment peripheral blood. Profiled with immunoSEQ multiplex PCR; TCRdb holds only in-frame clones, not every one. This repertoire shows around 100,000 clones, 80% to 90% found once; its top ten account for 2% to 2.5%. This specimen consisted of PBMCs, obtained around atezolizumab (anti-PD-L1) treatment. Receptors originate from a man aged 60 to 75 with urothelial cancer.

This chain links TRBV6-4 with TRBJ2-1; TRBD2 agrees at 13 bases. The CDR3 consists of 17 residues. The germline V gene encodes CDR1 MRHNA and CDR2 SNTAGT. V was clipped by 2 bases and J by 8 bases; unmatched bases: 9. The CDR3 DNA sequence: TGTGCCAGCAGTGACGGGCTAAGAGGACTAGCGGGAGATGAGCAGTTCTTC. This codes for CASSDGLRGLAGDEQFF.

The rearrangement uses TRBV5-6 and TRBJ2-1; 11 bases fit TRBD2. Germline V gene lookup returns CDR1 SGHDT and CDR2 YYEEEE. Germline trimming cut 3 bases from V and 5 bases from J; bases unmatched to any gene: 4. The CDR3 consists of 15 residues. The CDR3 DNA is TGTGCCAGCAGCTCTAGCGGGAGGCCCCACAATGAGCAGTTCTTC. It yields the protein CASSSSGRPHNEQFF.

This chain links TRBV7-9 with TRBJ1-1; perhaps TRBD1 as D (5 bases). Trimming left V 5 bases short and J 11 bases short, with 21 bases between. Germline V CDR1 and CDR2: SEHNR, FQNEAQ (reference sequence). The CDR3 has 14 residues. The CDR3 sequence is CASSEGTPKMGAFF. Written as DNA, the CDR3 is TGTGCCAGCAGCGAGGGGACTCCGAAGATGGGCGCTTTCTTT.

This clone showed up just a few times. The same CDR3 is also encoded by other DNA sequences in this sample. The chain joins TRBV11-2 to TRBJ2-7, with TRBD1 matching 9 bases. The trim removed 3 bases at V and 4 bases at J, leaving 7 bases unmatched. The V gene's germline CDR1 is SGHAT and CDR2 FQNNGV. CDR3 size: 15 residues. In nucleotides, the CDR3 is TGTGCCAGCAGCTTTTGGGACAGGGCGTTGTACGAGCAGTACTTC. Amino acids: CASSFWDRALYEQYF.

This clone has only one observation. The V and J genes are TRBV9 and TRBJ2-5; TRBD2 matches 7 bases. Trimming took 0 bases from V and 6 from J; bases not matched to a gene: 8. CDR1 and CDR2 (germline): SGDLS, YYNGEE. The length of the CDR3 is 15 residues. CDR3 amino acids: CASSVAPAGEQTQYF. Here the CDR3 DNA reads TGTGCCAGCAGCGTAGCTCCGGCGGGGGAACAGACCCAGTACTTC. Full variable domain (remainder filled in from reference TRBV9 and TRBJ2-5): DSGVTQTPKHLITATGQRVTLRCSPRSGDLSVYWYQQSLDQGLQFLIQYYNGEERAKGNILERFSAQQFPDLHSELNLSSLELGDSALYFCASSVAPAGEQTQYFGPGTRLLVL.

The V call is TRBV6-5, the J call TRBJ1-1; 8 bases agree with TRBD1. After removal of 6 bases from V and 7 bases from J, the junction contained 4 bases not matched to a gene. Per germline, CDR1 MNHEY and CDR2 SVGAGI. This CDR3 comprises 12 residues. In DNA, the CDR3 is TGTGCCAGCAGCCAGACAGGGGATGAAGCTTTCTTT. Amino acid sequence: CASSQTGDEAFF.

CDR3 loop: CASSEAGWGQGVVQPQHF. The DNA of the CDR3 is TGTGCCAGCAGTGAAGCTGGATGGGGACAGGGGGTAGTTCAGCCCCAGCATTTT. This chain links TRBV6-1 with TRBJ1-5; 11 bases are a match to TRBD1. The junction had 10 bases not matched to a gene; V was cut back by 0 bases and J by 6 bases. The V gene's germline CDR1 is MNHNS and CDR2 SASEGT. The CDR3 runs 18 residues.

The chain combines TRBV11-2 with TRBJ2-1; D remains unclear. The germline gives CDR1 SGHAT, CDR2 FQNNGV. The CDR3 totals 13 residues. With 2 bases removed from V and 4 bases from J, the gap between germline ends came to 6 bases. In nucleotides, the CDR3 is TGTGCCAGCAGCTTATTACAGTACAATGAGCAGTTCTTC. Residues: CASSLLQYNEQFF.

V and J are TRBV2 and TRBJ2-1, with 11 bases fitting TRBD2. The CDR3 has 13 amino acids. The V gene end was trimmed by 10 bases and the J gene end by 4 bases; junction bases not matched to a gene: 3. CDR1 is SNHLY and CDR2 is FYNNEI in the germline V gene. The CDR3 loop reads CAISSGGYNEQFF. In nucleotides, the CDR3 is TGTGCCATATCTAGCGGGGGGTACAATGAGCAGTTCTTC. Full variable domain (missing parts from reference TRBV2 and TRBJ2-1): EPEVTQTPSHQVTQMGQEVILRCVPISNHLYFYWYRQILGQKVEFLVSFYNNEISEKSEIFDDQFSVERPDGSNFTLKIRSTKLEDSAMYFCAISSGGYNEQFFGPGTRLTVL.

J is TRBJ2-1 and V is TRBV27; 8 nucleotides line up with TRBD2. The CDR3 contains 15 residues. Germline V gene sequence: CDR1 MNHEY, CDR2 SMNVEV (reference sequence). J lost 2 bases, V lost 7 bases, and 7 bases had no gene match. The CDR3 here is CASTPGGTTYNEQFF. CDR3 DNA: TGTGCCAGCACCCCGGGGGGGACCACCTACAATGAGCAGTTCTTC.

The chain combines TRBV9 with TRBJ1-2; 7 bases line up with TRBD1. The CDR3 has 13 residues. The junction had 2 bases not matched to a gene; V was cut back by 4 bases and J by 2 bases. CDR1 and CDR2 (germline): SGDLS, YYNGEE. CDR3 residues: CASSTGQNYGYTF. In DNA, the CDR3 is TGTGCCAGCAGCACGGGACAGAACTATGGCTACACCTTC. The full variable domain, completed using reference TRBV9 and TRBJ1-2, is DSGVTQTPKHLITATGQRVTLRCSPRSGDLSVYWYQQSLDQGLQFLIQYYNGEERAKGNILERFSAQQFPDLHSELNLSSLELGDSALYFCASSTGQNYGYTFGSGTRLTVV.

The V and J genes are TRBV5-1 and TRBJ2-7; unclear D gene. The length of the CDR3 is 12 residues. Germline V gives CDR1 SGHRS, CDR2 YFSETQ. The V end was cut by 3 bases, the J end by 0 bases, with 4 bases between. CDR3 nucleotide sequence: TGCGCCAGCAGCTCGAGCTCCTACGAGCAGTACTTC. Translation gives CASSSSSYEQYF.

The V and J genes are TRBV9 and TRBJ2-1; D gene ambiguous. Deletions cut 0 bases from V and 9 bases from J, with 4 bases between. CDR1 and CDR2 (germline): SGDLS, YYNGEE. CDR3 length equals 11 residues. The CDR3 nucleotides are TGTGCCAGCAGCGTAGATAGTGAGCAGTTCTTC. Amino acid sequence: CASSVDSEQFF.

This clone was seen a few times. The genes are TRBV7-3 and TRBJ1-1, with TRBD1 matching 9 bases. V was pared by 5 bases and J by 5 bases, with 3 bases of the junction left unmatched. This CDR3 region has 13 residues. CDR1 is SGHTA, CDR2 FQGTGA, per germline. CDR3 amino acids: CASSPGTGTEAFF. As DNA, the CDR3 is TGTGCCAGCAGCCCCGGGACAGGGACTGAAGCTTTCTTT. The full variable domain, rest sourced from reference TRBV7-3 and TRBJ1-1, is GAGVSQTPSNKVTEKGKYVELRCDPISGHTALYWYRQSLGQGPEFLIYFQGTGAADDSGLPNDRFFAVRPEGSVSTLKIQRTERGDSAVYLCASSPGTGTEAFFGQGTRLTVV.

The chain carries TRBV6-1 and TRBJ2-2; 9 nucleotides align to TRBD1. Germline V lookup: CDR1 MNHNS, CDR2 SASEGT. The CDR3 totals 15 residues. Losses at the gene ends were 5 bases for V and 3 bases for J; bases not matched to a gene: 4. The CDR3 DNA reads TGTGCCAGCAGTCGACAGGGGGACGACACCGGGGAGCTGTTTTTT. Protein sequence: CASSRQGDDTGELFF.

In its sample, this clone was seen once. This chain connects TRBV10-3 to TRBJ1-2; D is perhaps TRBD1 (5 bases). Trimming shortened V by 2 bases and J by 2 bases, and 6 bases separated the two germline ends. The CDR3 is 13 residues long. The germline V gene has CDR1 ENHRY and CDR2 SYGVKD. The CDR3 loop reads CAISERGNYGYTF. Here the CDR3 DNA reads TGTGCCATCAGTGAGCGGGGGAACTATGGCTACACCTTC.

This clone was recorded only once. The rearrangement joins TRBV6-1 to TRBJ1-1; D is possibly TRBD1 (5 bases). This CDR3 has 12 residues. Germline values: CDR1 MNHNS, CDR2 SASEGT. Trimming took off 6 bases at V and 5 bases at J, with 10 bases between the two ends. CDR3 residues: CASRESGTEAFF. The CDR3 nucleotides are TGTGCCAGCAGGGAATCAGGGACTGAAGCTTTCTTT.

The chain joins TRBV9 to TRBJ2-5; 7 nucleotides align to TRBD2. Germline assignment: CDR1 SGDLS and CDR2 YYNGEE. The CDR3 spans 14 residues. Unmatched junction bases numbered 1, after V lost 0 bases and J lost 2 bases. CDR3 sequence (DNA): TGTGCCAGCAGCGTAGGAGCGGGGCAAGAGACCCAGTACTTC. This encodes CASSVGAGQETQYF.

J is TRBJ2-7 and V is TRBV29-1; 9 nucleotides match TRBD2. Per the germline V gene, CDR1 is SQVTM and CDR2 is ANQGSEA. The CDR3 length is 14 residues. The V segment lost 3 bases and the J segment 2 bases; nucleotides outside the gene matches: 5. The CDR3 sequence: CSVEPSGDTYEQYF. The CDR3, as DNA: TGCAGCGTTGAGCCTAGCGGGGACACCTACGAGCAGTACTTC.

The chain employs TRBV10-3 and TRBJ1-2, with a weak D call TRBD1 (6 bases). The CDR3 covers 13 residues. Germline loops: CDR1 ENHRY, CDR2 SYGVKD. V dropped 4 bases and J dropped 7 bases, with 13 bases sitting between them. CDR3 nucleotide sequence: TGTGCCATCAGTGCACAGGGACGTCGTGGCTACACCTTC. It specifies CAISAQGRRGYTF.

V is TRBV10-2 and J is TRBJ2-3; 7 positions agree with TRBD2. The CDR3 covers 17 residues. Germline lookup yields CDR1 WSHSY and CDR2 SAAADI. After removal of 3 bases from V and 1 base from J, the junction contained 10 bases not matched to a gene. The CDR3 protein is CASSDGAGVGGTDTQYF. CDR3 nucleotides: TGCGCCAGCAGTGATGGGGCGGGAGTTGGGGGCACAGATACGCAGTATTTT.

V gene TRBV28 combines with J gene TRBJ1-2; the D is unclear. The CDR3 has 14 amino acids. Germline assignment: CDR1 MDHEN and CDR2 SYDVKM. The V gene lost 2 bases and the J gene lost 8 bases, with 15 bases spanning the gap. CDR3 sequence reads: CASSLVGGNGGYTF. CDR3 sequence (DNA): TGTGCCAGCAGTTTAGTTGGTGGTAACGGGGGCTACACCTTC.

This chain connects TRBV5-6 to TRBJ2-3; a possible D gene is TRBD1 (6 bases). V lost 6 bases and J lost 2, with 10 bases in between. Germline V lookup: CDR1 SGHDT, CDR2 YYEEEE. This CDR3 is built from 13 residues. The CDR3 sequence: CASNDRNTDTQYF. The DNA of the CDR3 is TGTGCCAGCAACGACAGGAACACAGATACGCAGTATTTT. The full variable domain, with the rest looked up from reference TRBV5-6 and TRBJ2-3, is DAGVTQSPTHLIKTRGQQVTLRCSPKSGHDTVSWYQQALGQGPQFIFQYYEEEERQRGNFPDRFSGHQFPNYSSELNVNALLLGDSALYLCASNDRNTDTQYFGPGTRLTVL.

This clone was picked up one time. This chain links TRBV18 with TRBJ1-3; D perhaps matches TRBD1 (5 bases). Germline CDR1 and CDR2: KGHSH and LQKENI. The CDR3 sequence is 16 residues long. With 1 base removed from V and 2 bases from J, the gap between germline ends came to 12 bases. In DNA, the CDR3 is TGTGCCAGCTCACCACGGGGGGTGTCGACTGGAAACACCATATATTTT. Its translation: CASSPRGVSTGNTIYF.